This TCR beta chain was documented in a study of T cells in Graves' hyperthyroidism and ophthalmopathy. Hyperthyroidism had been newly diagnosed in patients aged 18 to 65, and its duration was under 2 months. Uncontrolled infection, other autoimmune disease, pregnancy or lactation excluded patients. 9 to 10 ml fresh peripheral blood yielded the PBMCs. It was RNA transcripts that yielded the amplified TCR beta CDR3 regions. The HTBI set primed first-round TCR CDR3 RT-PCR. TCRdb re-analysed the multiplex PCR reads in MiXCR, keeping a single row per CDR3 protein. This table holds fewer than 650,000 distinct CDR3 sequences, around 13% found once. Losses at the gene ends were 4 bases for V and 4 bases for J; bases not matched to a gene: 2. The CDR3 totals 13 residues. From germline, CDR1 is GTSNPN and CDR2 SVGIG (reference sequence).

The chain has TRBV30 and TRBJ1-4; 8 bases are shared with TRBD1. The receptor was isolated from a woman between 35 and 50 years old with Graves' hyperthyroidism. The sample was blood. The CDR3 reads CAWTGQGNEKLFF. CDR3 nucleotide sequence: TGTGCCTGGACCGGACAGGGTAATGAAAAACTGTTTTTT.